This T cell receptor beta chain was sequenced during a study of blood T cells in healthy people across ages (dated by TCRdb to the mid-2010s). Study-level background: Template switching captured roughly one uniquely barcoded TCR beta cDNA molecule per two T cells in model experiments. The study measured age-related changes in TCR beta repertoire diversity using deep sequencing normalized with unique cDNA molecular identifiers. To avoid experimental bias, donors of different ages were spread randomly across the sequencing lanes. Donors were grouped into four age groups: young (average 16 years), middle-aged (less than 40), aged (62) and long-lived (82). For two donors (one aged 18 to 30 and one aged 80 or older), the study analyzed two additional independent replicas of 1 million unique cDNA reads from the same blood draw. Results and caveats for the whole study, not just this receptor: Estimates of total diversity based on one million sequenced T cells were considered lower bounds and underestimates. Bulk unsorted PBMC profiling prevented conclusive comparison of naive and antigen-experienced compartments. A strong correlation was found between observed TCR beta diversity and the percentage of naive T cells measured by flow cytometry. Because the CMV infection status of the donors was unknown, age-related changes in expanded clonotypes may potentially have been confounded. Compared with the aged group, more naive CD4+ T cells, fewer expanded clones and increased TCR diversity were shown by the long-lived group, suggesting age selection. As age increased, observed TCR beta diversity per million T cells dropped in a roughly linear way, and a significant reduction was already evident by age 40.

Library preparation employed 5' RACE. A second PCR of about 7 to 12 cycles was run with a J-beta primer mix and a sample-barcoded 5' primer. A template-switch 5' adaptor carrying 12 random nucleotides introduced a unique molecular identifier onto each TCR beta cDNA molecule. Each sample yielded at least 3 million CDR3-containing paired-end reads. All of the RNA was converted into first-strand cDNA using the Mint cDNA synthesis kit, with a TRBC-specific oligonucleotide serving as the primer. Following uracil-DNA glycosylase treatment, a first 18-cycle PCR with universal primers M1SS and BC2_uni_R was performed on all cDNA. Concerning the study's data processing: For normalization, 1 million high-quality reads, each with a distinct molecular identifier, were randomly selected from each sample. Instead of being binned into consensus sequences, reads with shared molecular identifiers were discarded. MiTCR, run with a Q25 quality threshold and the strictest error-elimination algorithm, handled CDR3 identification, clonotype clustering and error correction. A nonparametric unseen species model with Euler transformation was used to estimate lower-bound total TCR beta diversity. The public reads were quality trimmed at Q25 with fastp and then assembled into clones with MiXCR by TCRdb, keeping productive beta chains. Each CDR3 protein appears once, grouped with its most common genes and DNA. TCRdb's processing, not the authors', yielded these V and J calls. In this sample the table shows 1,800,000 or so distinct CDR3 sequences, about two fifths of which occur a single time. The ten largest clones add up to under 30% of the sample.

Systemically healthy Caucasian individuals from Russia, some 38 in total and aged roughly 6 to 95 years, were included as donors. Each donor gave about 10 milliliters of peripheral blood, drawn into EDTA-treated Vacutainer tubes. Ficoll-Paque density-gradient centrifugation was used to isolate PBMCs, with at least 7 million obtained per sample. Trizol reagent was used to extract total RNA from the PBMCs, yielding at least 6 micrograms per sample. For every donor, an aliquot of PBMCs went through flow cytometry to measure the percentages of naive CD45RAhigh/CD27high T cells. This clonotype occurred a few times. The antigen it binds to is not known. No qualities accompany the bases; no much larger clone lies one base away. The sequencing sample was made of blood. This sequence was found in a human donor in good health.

The DNA sequence follows: TGTGCCAGCAGGTACACAAGGAACACTGAAGCTTTCTTT. Its product reads: CASRYTRNTEAFF. The chain uses TRBV7-2 and TRBJ1-1; the D segment cannot be called with confidence. From the cysteine through the phenylalanine, the CDR3 covers 13 amino acids. The retained sequence is limited to the CDR3, 39 bases, with the frame set at the first base. CDR1 is given as SGHTA and CDR2 as FQGNSA, both from the germline V gene. A distance of 9 bases separates the germline ends of V and J, which lose 6 bases and 1 base respectively.